The present T cell receptor (beta chain) was sequenced within a study of identical twins. The CDR3 covers 15 residues. Germline CDR1 and CDR2: SGHRS and YFSETQ. V shed 0 bases and J shed 5 bases, with 14 bases lying between them. One entry per CDR3 protein, called by TCRdb with MiXCR from the 5' RACE reads. The sample has 1.5 million to 2 million distinct CDR3 sequences; 32% are singletons. This clonotype was detected a few times. The source of this sequence is a newborn girl in good health. The sequenced sample consisted of cord blood. The chain links TRBV5-1 to TRBJ2-5; possible D gene TRBD1, 7 bases. The CDR3 loop reads CASSLVQGGLETQYF. CDR3 nucleotides: TGCGCCAGCAGCTTGGTTCAGGGGGGTTTGGAGACCCAGTACTTC.